This record concerns one TCR beta chain sequence. Its cognate antigen is unknown. These data are taken from a study of cytomegalovirus exposure and HLA in healthy donors. Study outcomes and limitations: Rare TCR sequences predominated, though certain public TCRs were found in many donors. CMV antigen specificity was confirmed in vitro for a few CMV-associated chains. High specificity and sensitivity for cytomegalovirus status were reported for the classifier. The authors listed around 150 TCR beta chains as cytomegalovirus-associated.

CDR1 is SGHNT and CDR2 is YYREEE in the germline V gene (reference sequence). Trimming at V came to 1 base and at J to 4 bases, leaving 2 bases not matched to a gene. The CDR3 totals 16 residues. Data came from immunoSEQ multiplex PCR; TCRdb stores just in-frame clones and leaves some out. The sample holds some 100,000 clones, 86% seen once. Specimen: PBMCs. The V call is TRBV5-4, the J call TRBJ2-2; 12 nucleotides align to TRBD1. The receptor was derived from a man younger than 30 in good health and CMV-seronegative. The CDR3 here is CASSLMGQGATGELFF. As DNA, the CDR3 is TGTGCCAGCAGCTTGATGGGACAGGGGGCCACCGGGGAGCTGTTTTTT.